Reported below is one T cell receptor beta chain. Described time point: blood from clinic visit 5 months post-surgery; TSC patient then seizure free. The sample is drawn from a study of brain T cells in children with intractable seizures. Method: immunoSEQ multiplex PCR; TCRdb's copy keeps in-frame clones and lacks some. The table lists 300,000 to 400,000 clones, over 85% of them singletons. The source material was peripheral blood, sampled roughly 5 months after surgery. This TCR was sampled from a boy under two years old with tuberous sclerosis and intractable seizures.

Here the CDR3 reads CASSQVLLGGRGTSPLHF. The CDR3 nucleotides are TGCGCCAGCAGCCAAGTCCTACTGGGGGGAAGAGGTACTTCACCCCTCCACTTT. The rearrangement links TRBV4-1 to TRBJ1-6; D is perhaps TRBD1 (5 bases). Germline V gene sequence: CDR1 MGHRA, CDR2 YSYEKL. The CDR3 covers 18 residues. Deletions cut 1 base from V and 9 bases from J, with 22 bases between.